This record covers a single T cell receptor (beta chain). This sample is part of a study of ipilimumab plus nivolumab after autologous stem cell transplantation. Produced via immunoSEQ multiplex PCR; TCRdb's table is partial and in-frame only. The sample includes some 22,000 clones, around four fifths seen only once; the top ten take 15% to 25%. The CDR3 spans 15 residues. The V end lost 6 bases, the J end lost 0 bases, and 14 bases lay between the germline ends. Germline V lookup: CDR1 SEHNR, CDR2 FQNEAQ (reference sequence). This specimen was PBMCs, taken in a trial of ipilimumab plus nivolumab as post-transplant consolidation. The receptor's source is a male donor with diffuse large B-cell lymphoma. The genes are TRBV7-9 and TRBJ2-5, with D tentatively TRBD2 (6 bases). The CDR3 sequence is CASRHGAGNQETQYF. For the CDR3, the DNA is TGTGCCAGCAGACACGGGGCGGGGAACCAAGAGACCCAGTACTTC. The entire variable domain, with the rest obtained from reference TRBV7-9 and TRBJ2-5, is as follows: DTGVSQNPRHKITKRGQNVTFRCDPISEHNRLYWYRQTLGQGPEFLTYFQNEAQLEKSRLLSDRFSAERPKGSFSTLEIQRTEQGDSAMYLCASRHGAGNQETQYFGPGTRLLVL.